The present T cell receptor (beta chain) was sequenced within a study of T cell responses to AZD1222 COVID-19 vaccine. This table comes from immunoSEQ multiplex PCR, and its TCRdb copy is limited to in-frame clones, with some not included. The sample consists of fewer than 30,000 clones, about 86% of them appearing once. The V end lost 3 bases, the J end lost 1 base, and 7 bases lay between the germline ends. This CDR3 has 14 amino acids. The V gene's germline CDR1 is LNHDA and CDR2 SQIVND (reference sequence). Specimen: peripheral blood, collected 28 days after the second AZD1222 dose. V gene TRBV19 combines with J gene TRBJ2-4; D is possibly TRBD2 (5 bases). This TCR derives from an adult who received the AZD1222 COVID-19 vaccine. DNA for the CDR3: TGTGCCAGTAGTATTGGAGGTGCCAAAAACATTCAGTACTTC. Translated, it gives CASSIGGAKNIQYF.